A selection of T cell receptor beta chains follows, all from one sample in a study of blood T cell repertoires in COVID-19. The assay was immunoSEQ multiplex PCR, and TCRdb's table has in-frame clones only and misses some. The sample yields some 260,000 clones, about 81% seen once. Sequencing input: PBMCs or T cells enriched from blood (not recorded which). The receptors here all came from a young man with acute COVID-19. CDR3s include the opening cysteine and the closing phenylalanine or tryptophan. Each record gives: J gene, V gene, clone size, D gene, CDR3 DNA, CDR3 protein. A D gene is named only where the DNA matches it firmly. Only some rows state a clone size, as once, few, many or a class for expanded clones.

>TRBJ1-6|TRBV6-6|.|TRBD1
TGTGCCAGCAGCCTGACAGGGGTGGGCAATTCACCCCTCCACTTT
CASSLTGVGNSPLHF
>TRBJ2-1|TRBV5-1|.|TRBD1
TGTGCCAGCAGCTTGGCCGGGACAGGCGGGAATGAGCAGTTCTTC
CASSLAGTGGNEQFF
>TRBJ2-2|TRBV5-1|.|TRBD1
TGTGCCAGCAGCTTGACAGGGACCGTCGGGGAGCTGTTTTTT
CASSLTGTVGELFF
>TRBJ2-2|TRBV6-5|once|TRBD1
TGTGCCAGCAGTCACGACAGGGGAGGTACCGGGGAGCTGTTTTTT
CASSHDRGGTGELFF
>TRBJ1-2|TRBV15|.|TRBD1
TGTGCCACCAGCAGAGAGGCCGGGACAGGGTTTGATGGCTACACCTTC
CATSREAGTGFDGYTF
>TRBJ1-6|TRBV5-6|.|.
TGTGCCAGCAGCCAAAAAACAGGGAAGAATTCACCCCTCCACTTT
CASSQKTGKNSPLHF
>TRBJ1-5|TRBV28|.|.
TGTGCCAGCAGCCCTGGACAGATTAGCAATCAGCCCCAGCATTTT
CASSPGQISNQPQHF
>TRBJ1-3|TRBV28|.|.
TGTGCCAGCAGAGCCCTAAACAGGGATCTAGCTGGAAACACCATATATTTT
CASRALNRDLAGNTIYF
>TRBJ1-6|TRBV3-1/TRBV3-2|.|.
TGTGCCAGCTCTGCGGAGTCCTATAATTCACCCCTCCACTTT
CASSAESYNSPLHF
>TRBJ2-1|TRBV11-2|.|TRBD2
TGTGCCAGCAGCTACACCGGGACTAGGGGCAGGGGTGAGCAGTTCTTC
CASSYTGTRGRGEQFF
>TRBJ2-1|TRBV14|.|TRBD2
TGTGCCAGCAGCCACGATTTAGCGGGGGGGCGGAATGAGCAGTTCTTC
CASSHDLAGGRNEQFF
>TRBJ1-2|TRBV5-6|.|.
TGTGCCAGCACCTCAACGGGACTGCCCTATGGCTACACCTTC
CASTSTGLPYGYTF
>TRBJ1-2|TRBV14|.|TRBD1
TGTGCCAGCAGCCACCAGACAGGGTGGTTACATGGCTACACCTTC
CASSHQTGWLHGYTF
>TRBJ2-3|TRBV9|.|.
TGTGCCAGCAGCGCGCCTAGTGGTGGCACAGATACGCAGTATTTT
CASSAPSGGTDTQYF
>TRBJ2-2|TRBV2|.|TRBD1
TGTGCCAGCAGTGAACAGGGGGTGTTGCGAACCGGGGAGCTGTTTTTT
CASSEQGVLRTGELFF
>TRBJ2-5|TRBV3-1/TRBV3-2|.|TRBD2
TGTGCCAGCAAAGGGACTAGCGGGAGGTGGGAGGAGACCCAGTACTTC
CASKGTSGRWEETQYF
>TRBJ1-6|TRBV2|.|.
TGTGCCAGCAGAGTGGGGACTGACAATTCACCCCTCCACTTT
CASRVGTDNSPLHF
>TRBJ1-2|TRBV6-1|.|TRBD1
TGTGCCAGCAGTGAGAGTCAGGGGGCCCGCTATGGCTACACCTTC
CASSESQGARYGYTF
>TRBJ1-2|TRBV30|.|.
TGTGCCTGGAGTGTAGGGACTCATGGCTACACCTTC
CAWSVGTHGYTF
>TRBJ1-1|TRBV4-1|.|.
TGCGCCAGCAGCCAAGTCCAGGGCACCACTGAAGCTTTCTTT
CASSQVQGTTEAFF
>TRBJ2-1|TRBV30|.|.
TGTGCCTGGAACCCGGGACTCAGGGATGAGCAGTTCTTC
CAWNPGLRDEQFF
>TRBJ2-5|TRBV5-8|.|.
TGTGCCAGCACCCCCACGGGGGACAGAAAAGAGACCCAGTACTTC
CASTPTGDRKETQYF
>TRBJ1-1|TRBV18|.|.
TGTGCCAGCTCACCCCGGGGGGAAAACACTGAAGCTTTCTTT
CASSPRGENTEAFF
>TRBJ1-1|TRBV2|few|.
TGTGCCAGCAGTCTCGGACGGGAAACTGAAGCTTTCTTT
CASSLGRETEAFF
>TRBJ2-2|TRBV10-2|.|.
TGCGCCAGCAGCGCCGAGTGGGCCACCGGGGAGCTGTTTTTT
CASSAEWATGELFF
>TRBJ1-1|TRBV24-1|many|.
TGTGCCACCAGTGATTTTGGGGCCACTGAAGCTTTCTTT
CATSDFGATEAFF
>TRBJ2-2|TRBV24-1|.|.
TGTGCCACCAGTGCTATGACCGGGGAGCTGTTTTTT
CATSAMTGELFF
>TRBJ2-3|TRBV25-1|.|.
TGTGCCAGCAGTGAGGGGGTTGGGAGGGATACGCAGTATTTT
CASSEGVGRDTQYF
>TRBJ1-1|TRBV10-1|.|TRBD1
TGCGCCAGCAGTGATCCGGGACAGGGGTGGACTGAAGCTTTCTTT
CASSDPGQGWTEAFF
>TRBJ1-1|TRBV12-3/TRBV12-4|few|.
TGTGCCAGCAGTTACAGGGCTCACTTCCCAGCTTTCTTT
CASSYRAHFPAFF
>TRBJ2-4|TRBV2|once|TRBD2
TGTGCCAGCACTTTGACTAGCGGGCGGGGGCCTGGGGGAAACATTCAGTACTTC
CASTLTSGRGPGGNIQYF
>TRBJ2-5|TRBV6-5|few|TRBD1
TGTGCCAGCAGTTACGGCAGCGAGGGGGCAGAGACCCAGTACTTC
CASSYGSEGAETQYF
>TRBJ2-1|TRBV7-6|.|TRBD2
TGTGCCAGCAGCTTAGTGTCCGGCGGGGGATCTAATGAGCAGTTCTTC
CASSLVSGGGSNEQFF
>TRBJ1-1|TRBV3-1/TRBV3-2|once|.
TGTGCCAGCACGCCGGGGGTGACCACTGAAGCTTTCTTT
CASTPGVTTEAFF
>TRBJ2-6|TRBV19|.|.
TGTGCCAGTAGTAAGCTCTCCTCCTCTGGGGCCAACGTCCTGACTTTC
CASSKLSSSGANVLTF
>TRBJ2-2|TRBV5-4|once|.
TGTGCCAGCAGCTTGTCAAGAGCGGGGAACACCGGGGAGCTGTTTTTT
CASSLSRAGNTGELFF
>TRBJ1-1|TRBV12-3/TRBV12-4|.|.
TGTGCCAGCAGGGAACAGGGATACACTGAAGCTTTCTTT
CASREQGYTEAFF
>TRBJ1-6|TRBV4-1|.|.
TGCGCCAGCAGCCCGTACAGAGATATTAATTCACCCCTCCACTTT
CASSPYRDINSPLHF
>TRBJ2-2|TRBV7-2|.|TRBD2
TGTGCCAGCAGCTTAGTAGCGGGAATGAACACCGGGGAGCTGTTTTTT
CASSLVAGMNTGELFF
>TRBJ1-1|TRBV4-1|.|.
TGCGCCAGCAGCCCCCTGACTACGCCGAGGACTGAAGCTTTCTTT
CASSPLTTPRTEAFF
>TRBJ2-1|TRBV5-1|.|.
TGTGCCAGCAGCTTGACGAGGGAGCGCTACAATGAGCAGTTCTTC
CASSLTRERYNEQFF
>TRBJ2-2|TRBV28|.|.
TGTGCCAGCAGTGCCTGGAGAGGCGGGGAGCTGTTTTTT
CASSAWRGGELFF
>TRBJ1-5|TRBV5-1|.|.
TGTGCCAGCAGCTTACTTACAGGGAAGAATCAGCCCCAGCATTTT
CASSLLTGKNQPQHF
>TRBJ2-5|TRBV2|.|TRBD1
TGTGCCAGCAGCAGGGGCAGGGGGCGGCAAGAGACCCAGTACTTC
CASSRGRGRQETQYF
>TRBJ1-5|TRBV25-1|.|.
TGTGCCAGCGGGCCAGATCAGCCCCAGCATTTT
CASGPDQPQHF
>TRBJ1-2|TRBV9|.|.
TGTGCCAGCAGCGTCCAGCGGGGGGACAAGTTGGCCTATGGCTACACCTTC
CASSVQRGDKLAYGYTF
>TRBJ1-1|TRBV18|.|.
TGTGCCAGCTCACCACTTAGTTTTCGCGGGTCGAACACTGAAGCTTTCTTT
CASSPLSFRGSNTEAFF
>TRBJ2-3|TRBV5-1|few|.
TGCGCCAGCAGCTTACGGGGGACCCGCACAGATACGCAGTATTTT
CASSLRGTRTDTQYF
>TRBJ1-4|TRBV28|.|.
TGTGCCAGCAGTTTTAGCGCAACTAATGAAAAACTGTTTTTT
CASSFSATNEKLFF
>TRBJ2-5|TRBV24-1|.|TRBD1
TGTGCCACCAGTGACCCAACCAGGGGGCAAGAGACCCAGTACTTC
CATSDPTRGQETQYF
>TRBJ2-5|TRBV7-8|.|.
TGTGCCAGCAGCTCCCAGACAATTGGAGGCGCGCAAGAGACCCAGTACTTC
CASSSQTIGGAQETQYF
>TRBJ2-1|TRBV18|.|TRBD1
TGTGCCAGCTCTACGAGAGGGACAGGATCGATCGATGAGCAGTTCTTC
CASSTRGTGSIDEQFF
>TRBJ1-5|TRBV25-1|.|.
TGTGCCAGCAGTGACTCCCCGGGTGGGCAGCCCCAGCATTTT
CASSDSPGGQPQHF
>TRBJ1-1|TRBV5-1|.|.
TGCGCCAGCAGCTTAACAGGGCTGGGGACCACTGAAGCTTTCTTT
CASSLTGLGTTEAFF
>TRBJ1-1|TRBV6-2/TRBV6-3|.|.
TGTGCCAGCAGTTTCCCTCTTAACACTGAAGCTTTCTTT
CASSFPLNTEAFF
>TRBJ1-3|TRBV5-1|.|TRBD1
TGCGCCAGCAGCCCAGGGGGATTATCCGGAAACACCATATATTTT
CASSPGGLSGNTIYF